This is a list of T cell receptor beta chains from one sample in a study of blood T cell repertoires in COVID-19. The assay was immunoSEQ multiplex PCR, and TCRdb's table has in-frame clones only and misses some. The repertoire has over 250,000 clones, about nine tenths of them found once; the top ten carry under 2.5%. Material for sequencing was peripheral blood. All receptors come from a man aged 45-65 years with acute or convalescent COVID-19. Both conserved end residues are part of each CDR3. D genes are given only for firm matches. Size values are once, few and many counts, or a class for expanded clones, and some rows have none.

j_gene: TRBJ2-7
abundance: -
v_gene: TRBV10-3
len: 14
d_gene: TRBD1
CDR3nt: TGTGCCATCAGTGACCCAGGGGGTTTTTACGAGCAGTACTTC
CDR3aa: CAISDPGGFYEQYF

j_gene: TRBJ1-2
abundance: -
v_gene: TRBV6-5
len: 14
d_gene: -
CDR3nt: TGTGCCAGCAGACAAGCCGGGGGTAACTATGGCTACACCTTC
CDR3aa: CASRQAGGNYGYTF

j_gene: TRBJ2-3
abundance: -
v_gene: TRBV13
len: 16
d_gene: TRBD2
CDR3nt: TGTGCCAGCAGCTTAGGTCCAGCGGGGATGGGAGATACGCAGTATTTT
CDR3aa: CASSLGPAGMGDTQYF

j_gene: TRBJ2-7
abundance: once
v_gene: TRBV6-5
len: 14
d_gene: TRBD1
CDR3nt: TGTGCCAGCAGTTACTCGTCAGGACAGGGCGAGCAGTACTTC
CDR3aa: CASSYSSGQGEQYF

j_gene: TRBJ2-1
abundance: -
v_gene: TRBV10-3
len: 12
d_gene: -
CDR3nt: TGTGCCATCAGTGAAAGGGGAAATGAGCAGTTCTTC
CDR3aa: CAISERGNEQFF

j_gene: TRBJ1-2
abundance: -
v_gene: TRBV11-2
len: 14
d_gene: TRBD1
CDR3nt: TGTGCCAGCAGCCCGGACAGGGGCACCTATGGCTACACCTTC
CDR3aa: CASSPDRGTYGYTF

j_gene: TRBJ2-1
abundance: once
v_gene: TRBV7-3
len: 13
d_gene: TRBD1
CDR3nt: TGTGCCAGCAGCCGGACAGGGGGCGGGGTGCAGTTCTTC
CDR3aa: CASSRTGGGVQFF

j_gene: TRBJ1-1
abundance: -
v_gene: TRBV2
len: 13
d_gene: TRBD1
CDR3nt: TGTGCCAGCAGCCGGGACAGGAACACTGAAGCTTTCTTT
CDR3aa: CASSRDRNTEAFF

j_gene: TRBJ1-1
abundance: -
v_gene: TRBV4-1
len: 15
d_gene: -
CDR3nt: TGCGCCAGCAGCCAAGGTCAGATAGGGGACACTGAAGCTTTCTTT
CDR3aa: CASSQGQIGDTEAFF

j_gene: TRBJ2-6
abundance: -
v_gene: TRBV9
len: 20
d_gene: TRBD2
CDR3nt: TGTGCCAGCATCCACCAGAGGGAGGGGAGAATTATCTCTGGGGCCAACGTCCTGACTTTC
CDR3aa: CASIHQREGRIISGANVLTF

j_gene: TRBJ1-5
abundance: -
v_gene: TRBV7-9
len: 14
d_gene: TRBD1
CDR3nt: TGTGCCAGCAGCCCGACAGGGGCGGATCAGCCCCAGCATTTT
CDR3aa: CASSPTGADQPQHF

j_gene: TRBJ1-5
abundance: once
v_gene: TRBV9
len: 15
d_gene: TRBD1
CDR3nt: TGTGCCAGCAGCGTAGAGGGGGCGCGCAATCAGCCCCAGCATTTT
CDR3aa: CASSVEGARNQPQHF

j_gene: TRBJ1-1
abundance: -
v_gene: TRBV5-1
len: 14
d_gene: -
CDR3nt: TGCGCCAGCAGCCTGACAGCGACGAACACTGAAGCTTTCTTT
CDR3aa: CASSLTATNTEAFF

j_gene: TRBJ2-5
abundance: -
v_gene: TRBV11-2
len: 14
d_gene: TRBD2
CDR3nt: TGTGCCAGCAGCTTAGGGGGAGGGTGGGAGACCCAGTACTTC
CDR3aa: CASSLGGGWETQYF

j_gene: TRBJ2-7
abundance: once
v_gene: TRBV6-5
len: 15
d_gene: TRBD1
CDR3nt: TGTGCCAGCAGCCCAGACAGGGTTAGCTCCTACGAGCAGTACTTC
CDR3aa: CASSPDRVSSYEQYF

j_gene: TRBJ1-2
abundance: -
v_gene: TRBV11-2
len: 15
d_gene: -
CDR3nt: TGTGCCAGCAGCTTGGGAGGAGGCACTAACTATGGCTACACCTTC
CDR3aa: CASSLGGGTNYGYTF

j_gene: TRBJ1-5
abundance: -
v_gene: TRBV2
len: 15
d_gene: -
CDR3nt: TGTGCCAGCAGTGAAAGCATTTTTAGCAATCAGCCCCAGCATTTT
CDR3aa: CASSESIFSNQPQHF

j_gene: TRBJ1-5
abundance: -
v_gene: TRBV3-1/TRBV3-2
len: 13
d_gene: TRBD1
CDR3nt: TGTGCCAGCAGCGACACAGGGGATCAGCCCCAGCATTTT
CDR3aa: CASSDTGDQPQHF

j_gene: TRBJ1-5
abundance: -
v_gene: TRBV18
len: 14
d_gene: TRBD1
CDR3nt: TGTGCCAGCTCACTGGGGACAGGGGATCAGCCCCAGCATTTT
CDR3aa: CASSLGTGDQPQHF

j_gene: TRBJ2-7
abundance: -
v_gene: TRBV11-3
len: 12
d_gene: -
CDR3nt: TGTGCCAGCAGCCTCGCAGGGCGCGAGCAGTACTTC
CDR3aa: CASSLAGREQYF

j_gene: TRBJ2-2
abundance: -
v_gene: TRBV2
len: 16
d_gene: TRBD2
CDR3nt: TGTGCCAGCAGTTCGTATAGCGGGGGCTTGACCGGGGAGCTGTTTTTT
CDR3aa: CASSSYSGGLTGELFF

j_gene: TRBJ2-5
abundance: few
v_gene: TRBV12-3/TRBV12-4
len: 12
d_gene: -
CDR3nt: TGTGCCAGTTCTAGAAACCAAGAGACCCAGTACTTC
CDR3aa: CASSRNQETQYF

j_gene: TRBJ1-2
abundance: -
v_gene: TRBV12-3/TRBV12-4
len: 13
d_gene: TRBD1
CDR3nt: TGTGCCAGCAGTTGGACAGGGGGCAGTGGCTACACCTTC
CDR3aa: CASSWTGGSGYTF

j_gene: TRBJ2-6
abundance: -
v_gene: TRBV20-1
len: 15
d_gene: TRBD2
CDR3nt: TGCAGTGCTAGTGCGGGAGTCAATGGGGCCAACGTCCTGACTTTC
CDR3aa: CSASAGVNGANVLTF

j_gene: TRBJ1-1
abundance: -
v_gene: TRBV11-1
len: 13
d_gene: -
CDR3nt: TGTGCCAGCAGCTTGACAGCGAACACTGAAGCTTTCTTT
CDR3aa: CASSLTANTEAFF

j_gene: TRBJ2-5
abundance: -
v_gene: TRBV14
len: 16
d_gene: -
CDR3nt: TGTGCCAGCAGCCAAGAAACGGGGATTTGGGGAGAGACCCAGTACTTC
CDR3aa: CASSQETGIWGETQYF

j_gene: TRBJ2-7
abundance: -
v_gene: TRBV5-8
len: 14
d_gene: -
CDR3nt: TGTGCCAGCAGCCCGAGGACTTCTCCCTACGAGCAGTACTTC
CDR3aa: CASSPRTSPYEQYF

j_gene: TRBJ1-5
abundance: -
v_gene: TRBV3-1/TRBV3-2
len: 14
d_gene: -
CDR3nt: TGTGCCAGCAGCCAAGACCCTTCCAATCAGCCCCAGCATTTT
CDR3aa: CASSQDPSNQPQHF

j_gene: TRBJ1-5
abundance: once
v_gene: TRBV6-5
len: 13
d_gene: -
CDR3nt: TGTGCCAGCACGGACTGGCAGAATCAGCCCCAGCATTTT
CDR3aa: CASTDWQNQPQHF

j_gene: TRBJ2-3
abundance: once
v_gene: TRBV5-1
len: 15
d_gene: TRBD1
CDR3nt: TGCGCCAGCAGCTCCGGGGACAGAGGCCCAGATACGCAGTATTTT
CDR3aa: CASSSGDRGPDTQYF

j_gene: TRBJ2-7
abundance: -
v_gene: TRBV19
len: 12
d_gene: -
CDR3nt: TGTGCCAGTAGTATAAAAGCAACCGAGCAGTACTTC
CDR3aa: CASSIKATEQYF

j_gene: TRBJ2-1
abundance: -
v_gene: TRBV6-5
len: 11
d_gene: -
CDR3nt: TGTGCCAGCAGACGCAGGGGTGAGCAGTTCTTC
CDR3aa: CASRRRGEQFF

j_gene: TRBJ1-1
abundance: -
v_gene: TRBV16
len: 14
d_gene: -
CDR3nt: TGTGCCAGCAGCCAATTTGCGGGGAACACTGAAGCTTTCTTT
CDR3aa: CASSQFAGNTEAFF

j_gene: TRBJ2-7
abundance: -
v_gene: TRBV6-5
len: 16
d_gene: -
CDR3nt: TGTGCCAGCAGTTACTCGATTCCAGGAGAGGGAAACGAGCAGTACTTC
CDR3aa: CASSYSIPGEGNEQYF